What follows describes a single T cell receptor beta chain. V dropped 0 bases and J dropped 3; count of bases not matched to a gene: 4. The CDR3 has 15 amino acids. Germline V CDR1 and CDR2: MNHNS, SASEGT. Assay used: immunoSEQ multiplex PCR; TCRdb lists only in-frame clones, some missing. The sample consists of under 100,000 clones, 85% to 95% of them appearing once. The entry originates in a study of control samples from healthy donors and cancer patients. Sequences were obtained from blood. This sequence was found in a woman between 25 and 40 years old in good health. The chain uses TRBV6-1 and TRBJ2-5; 7 nucleotides line up with TRBD2. CDR3 sequence reads: CASSEAGAGEETQYF. CDR3 nucleotide sequence: TGTGCCAGCAGTGAAGCTGGGGCGGGAGAAGAGACCCAGTACTTC.